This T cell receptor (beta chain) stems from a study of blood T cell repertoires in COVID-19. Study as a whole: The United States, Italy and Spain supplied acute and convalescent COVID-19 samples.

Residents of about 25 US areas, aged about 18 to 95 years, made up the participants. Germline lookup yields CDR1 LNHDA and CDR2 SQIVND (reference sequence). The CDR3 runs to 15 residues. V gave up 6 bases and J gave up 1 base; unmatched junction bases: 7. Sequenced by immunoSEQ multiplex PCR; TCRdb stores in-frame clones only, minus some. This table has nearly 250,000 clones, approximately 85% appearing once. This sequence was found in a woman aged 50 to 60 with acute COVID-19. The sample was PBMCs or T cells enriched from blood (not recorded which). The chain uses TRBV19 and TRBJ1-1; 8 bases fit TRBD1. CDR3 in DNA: TGTGCCAGTAGCGACAGGGGCGTGGGGAACACTGAAGCTTTCTTT. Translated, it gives CASSDRGVGNTEAFF.